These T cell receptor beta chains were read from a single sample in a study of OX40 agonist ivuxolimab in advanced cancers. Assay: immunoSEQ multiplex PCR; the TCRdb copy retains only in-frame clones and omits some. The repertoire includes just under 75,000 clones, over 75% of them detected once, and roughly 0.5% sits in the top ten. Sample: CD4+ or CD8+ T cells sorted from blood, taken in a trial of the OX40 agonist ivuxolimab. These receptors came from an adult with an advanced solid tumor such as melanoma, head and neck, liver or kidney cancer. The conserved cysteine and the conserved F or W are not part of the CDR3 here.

ASSPGSVRRSGNTIY TRBJ1-3 TRBV18
ASRGLAGGAGELF TRBJ2-2 TRBV14
ASSIERDSATGGYT TRBJ1-2 TRBV19
ASSPISGTYNEQF TRBJ2-1 TRBV11-2
ASTKGRLAGTTDTQY TRBJ2-3 TRBV14
ASSHPSHREAQPQH TRBJ1-5 TRBV4-1
SVEVGGLGDTQY TRBJ2-3 TRBV29-1
ASRRAALNTEAF TRBJ1-1 TRBV28
ASSRRGVTNEQF TRBJ2-1 TRBV7-2
ASTAGGTGRTEAF TRBJ1-1 TRBV28
ASSLGLAGEQY TRBJ2-7 TRBV11-1
ASIDSSSYEQY TRBJ2-7 TRBV28
AWSHGGGETQY TRBJ2-5 TRBV30
ASSYRASGSRSGELF TRBJ2-2 TRBV9
ASGVGARNEQY TRBJ2-7 TRBV11-1
ASSSLLAGGHTDTQY TRBJ2-3 TRBV7-9
ASSFGTVNTEAF TRBJ1-1 TRBV11-2
ASSAALGEGGGELF TRBJ2-2 TRBV25-1
ASNQGTFNEKLF TRBJ1-4 TRBV5-6
ASSLDRNQPQH TRBJ1-5 TRBV6-5
ASSPGGSSTDTQY TRBJ2-3 TRBV7-3
ASSSGWETTLGETQY TRBJ2-5 TRBV5-1
ASSPLGSGKGYEQY TRBJ2-7 TRBV18
ALTRVETQY TRBJ2-5 TRBV30
ASSPRLAGVYTGELF TRBJ2-2 TRBV18
ASSEEGGEVDTQY TRBJ2-3 TRBV6-1
ASSLAVRNTQY TRBJ2-3 TRBV27
ASSLEGREADTQY TRBJ2-3 TRBV5-1
ASSLGDSYSGNTIY TRBJ1-3 TRBV4-3
ASSPGETPYEQY TRBJ2-7 TRBV11-3
ASRSVYPFVETQY TRBJ2-5 TRBV6-5
ASSLLSGRAADTQY TRBJ2-3 TRBV7-9
ASSLGTGGLYEQY TRBJ2-7 TRBV5-1
ASSLLGIGQPQH TRBJ1-5 TRBV7-9
ASSWTNQETQY TRBJ2-5 TRBV28
ASSTPTTGQETQY TRBJ2-5 TRBV6-5
ASSKVAGGLTDTQY TRBJ2-3 TRBV7-8
ASSQSPGQVYEQF TRBJ2-1 TRBV4-3
ASSLGPINQPQH TRBJ1-5 TRBV5-1
ASSFLRVVENIQY TRBJ2-4 TRBV5-8
ASSVEGSGNTIY TRBJ1-3 TRBV9
ASSPRQASGYT TRBJ1-2 TRBV14
ASSFVIGTGIETQY TRBJ2-5 TRBV5-8
ASSLAYGLPSSGANVLT TRBJ2-6 TRBV7-9
ASTQRWGRETQY TRBJ2-5 TRBV28
ASSYQSGTNTGELF TRBJ2-2 TRBV6-5
ASSAGPNTEAF TRBJ1-1 TRBV6-1
ASSLGGGVPEQF TRBJ2-1 TRBV11-3
ASIFWGDNQPQH TRBJ1-5 TRBV6-1
ATLPPNTGELF TRBJ2-2 TRBV28
AWSPTANTEAF TRBJ1-1 TRBV30